These T cell receptor beta chains were read from a single sample in a study of Graves' ophthalmopathy and Graves' hyperthyroidism. TCRdb independently ran MiXCR on the multiplex PCR reads; one entry per CDR3 protein. Found here are under 350,000 distinct CDR3 sequences, around a sixth of them singletons; the top ten hold around an eighth. The sequenced sample consisted of peripheral blood. The receptors originated from an adult man with Graves' ophthalmopathy. Both conserved end residues are part of each CDR3. Each record gives: D gene, J gene, V gene, clone size, CDR3 length, CDR3 protein, CDR3 DNA. The D gene is left open where the match is weak. For some rows the clone size is stated as once, few or many, or as a class when expanded; others skip it.

. TRBJ2-5 TRBV5-1 many 13 CASSFRREETQYF TGTGCCAGCAGCTTTCGGAGAGAAGAGACCCAGTACTTC
. TRBJ2-5 TRBV6-1 few 12 CASSRPLETQYF TGTGCCAGCAGTCGTCCACTTGAGACCCAGTACTTC
. TRBJ1-1 TRBV20-1 many 16 CSARGRGGALHTEAFF TGCAGTGCTAGAGGCCGCGGCGGGGCCCTCCACACTGAAGCTTTCTTT
. TRBJ1-1 TRBV28 many 14 CASSLPGRVTEAFF TGTGCCAGCAGTCTCCCGGGCAGGGTTACTGAAGCTTTCTTT
. TRBJ2-7 TRBV6-5 . 14 CASSLPVPPYEQYF TGTGCCAGCAGTTTGCCGGTACCACCCTACGAGCAGTACTTC
TRBD2 TRBJ2-5 TRBV6-2/TRBV6-3 many 16 CASSRLAVTYQETQYF TGTGCCAGCAGTAGGCTAGCGGTGACGTACCAAGAGACCCAGTACTTC
TRBD1 TRBJ1-2 TRBV29-1 many 13 CSVPTGLSGGYTF TGCAGCGTCCCGACAGGGCTATCGGGTGGCTACACCTTC
. TRBJ2-7 TRBV6-1 many 15 CASSGSSLLSYEQYF TGTGCCAGCAGTGGGTCGTCCCTACTCTCCTACGAGCAGTACTTC
TRBD2 TRBJ2-7 TRBV2 many 15 CASRAGLAGDYEQYF TGTGCCAGCAGAGCAGGACTAGCGGGAGACTACGAGCAGTACTTC
. TRBJ2-5 TRBV12-5 . 11 CASGTAETQYF TGTGCTAGTGGGACAGCGGAGACCCAGTACTTC
. TRBJ2-5 TRBV6-2/TRBV6-3 . 15 CASRDRSGYQETQYF TGTGCCAGCAGAGACAGGTCCGGGTACCAAGAGACCCAGTACTTC
TRBD1 TRBJ1-2 TRBV5-1 many 13 CASSLNRGLGYTF TGCGCCAGCAGCTTGAACAGGGGGTTAGGCTACACCTTC
TRBD1 TRBJ2-2 TRBV18 . 12 CALRDSTGELFF TGTGCCCTCCGGGACAGCACCGGGGAGCTGTTTTTT
. TRBJ2-7 TRBV12-3/TRBV12-4 . 14 CASSSETDLDEQYF TGTGCCAGCAGTTCCGAGACAGACCTTGACGAGCAGTACTTC
. TRBJ1-1 TRBV12-3/TRBV12-4 many 11 CASRRATEAFF TGTGCCAGCAGGAGGGCCACTGAAGCTTTCTTT
TRBD1 TRBJ2-7 TRBV5-1 many 16 CASSLGQGAVTYEQYF TGCGCCAGCAGCTTGGGGCAGGGGGCTGTCACCTACGAGCAGTACTTC
. TRBJ2-7 TRBV3-1 many 14 CASSQDNRVGEQYF TGTGCCAGCAGCCAAGATAATAGGGTGGGCGAGCAGTACTTC
. TRBJ1-1 TRBV7-9 many 15 CASSLEAASDTEAFF TGTGCCAGCAGCTTAGAGGCAGCTTCGGACACTGAAGCTTTCTTT
TRBD2 TRBJ2-7 TRBV12-3/TRBV12-4 . 14 CASSRSGRVYEQYF TGTGCCAGCAGTCGTAGCGGGAGGGTCTACGAGCAGTACTTC
TRBD2 TRBJ2-7 TRBV29-1 many 15 CSVKGLAGGTYEQYF TGCAGCGTTAAAGGACTAGCGGGGGGAACCTACGAGCAGTACTTC
. TRBJ1-3 TRBV12-3/TRBV12-4 many 14 CASSLAGPGNTIYF TGTGCCAGCAGTTTAGCGGGGCCTGGAAACACCATATATTTT
TRBD2 TRBJ2-7 TRBV6-2/TRBV6-3 many 18 CASSYSYLVAGGFDEQYF TGTGCCAGCAGTTACTCGTATTTAGTAGCGGGAGGCTTTGACGAGCAGTACTTC
TRBD1 TRBJ1-2 TRBV6-2/TRBV6-3 . 17 CASSPGTVAVGVYGYTF TGTGCCAGCAGTCCCGGGACAGTCGCCGTGGGCGTCTATGGCTACACCTTC
. TRBJ2-7 TRBV28 . 13 CASSSGSLGEQYF TGTGCCAGCAGTTCGGGCTCCCTCGGCGAGCAGTACTTC
. TRBJ2-5 TRBV2 many 15 CASSDDIGSLETQYF TGTGCCAGCAGTGATGACATCGGGAGTTTGGAGACCCAGTACTTC
TRBD2 TRBJ2-5 TRBV7-2 few 15 CASSLDGRAGETQYF TGTGCCAGCAGCTTAGACGGGAGGGCCGGAGAGACCCAGTACTTC
. TRBJ1-1 TRBV20-1 many 13 CSASIAVNTEAFF TGCAGTGCTAGTATCGCGGTGAACACTGAAGCTTTCTTT
TRBD1 TRBJ2-6 TRBV6-4 many 17 CASRPGQGVGGANVLTF TGTGCCAGCAGACCCGGACAGGGGGTAGGCGGGGCCAACGTCCTGACTTTC
. TRBJ2-4 TRBV27 many 16 CASRPSGTPVRDIQYF TGTGCCAGCAGACCATCCGGGACACCGGTCAGAGACATTCAGTACTTC
TRBD1 TRBJ1-5 TRBV6-1 many 18 CASREGRTGAVSNQPQHF TGTGCCAGCAGGGAAGGTAGGACAGGGGCCGTTAGCAATCAGCCCCAGCATTTT
. TRBJ2-5 TRBV30 many 13 CAWSTRGAETQYF TGTGCCTGGAGTACCCGGGGGGCGGAGACCCAGTACTTC
. TRBJ1-6 TRBV6-2/TRBV6-3 many 15 CASRPSRGYNSPLHF TGTGCCAGCAGACCCTCGCGGGGCTATAATTCACCCCTCCACTTT
. TRBJ2-2 TRBV11-2 many 17 CASSLWVGESNTGELFF TGTGCCAGCAGCTTATGGGTGGGGGAATCGAACACCGGGGAGCTGTTTTTT
TRBD1 TRBJ1-2 TRBV6-2/TRBV6-3 . 16 CASRTPPGQGDRGYTF TGTGCCAGCAGGACACCTCCGGGACAGGGGGATCGTGGCTACACCTTC
TRBD2 TRBJ2-7 TRBV5-1 many 16 CASSSASGSRTYEQYF TGCGCCAGCAGCTCAGCTAGCGGGAGTCGGACCTACGAGCAGTACTTC
TRBD2 TRBJ2-5 TRBV9 many 16 CASSPRGGGEAETQYF TGTGCCAGCAGCCCACGGGGGGGGGGCGAGGCTGAGACCCAGTACTTC
TRBD2 TRBJ2-5 TRBV6-1 many 17 CASSRGLAGRIQETQYF TGTGCCAGCAGCCGGGGACTAGCGGGGCGCATCCAAGAGACCCAGTACTTC
. TRBJ2-7 TRBV6-1 many 15 CASNPREGSSYEQYF TGTGCCAGCAACCCAAGGGAAGGGAGCTCCTACGAGCAGTACTTC
TRBD1 TRBJ1-2 TRBV7-9 many 13 CASSGDRAHGYTF TGTGCCAGCAGCGGGGACAGGGCCCATGGCTACACCTTC
. TRBJ1-2 TRBV6-1 many 15 CASSERGGLPGGYTF TGTGCCAGCAGTGAAAGGGGGGGGCTCCCAGGTGGCTACACCTTC
TRBD2 TRBJ2-5 TRBV13 many 18 CASSLGETSGGPLETQYF TGTGCCAGCAGCTTAGGGGAGACTAGCGGGGGACCATTAGAGACCCAGTACTTC
TRBD1 TRBJ1-1 TRBV6-2/TRBV6-3 many 17 CASSTIVDRVPSTEAFF TGTGCCAGCAGCACCATTGTTGACAGGGTTCCTAGCACTGAAGCTTTCTTT
. TRBJ1-2 TRBV12-3/TRBV12-4 many 13 CASSLGTDYGYTF TGTGCCAGCAGTTTGGGGACGGACTATGGCTACACCTTC
TRBD2 TRBJ2-1 TRBV28 many 16 CASSPNRLAGGDEQFF TGTGCCAGCAGTCCCAATCGACTAGCGGGAGGGGATGAGCAGTTCTTC
. TRBJ1-2 TRBV20-1 many 15 CSAPIRTPPNYGYTF TGCAGTGCCCCGATCCGGACACCTCCTAACTATGGCTACACCTTC
. TRBJ2-7 TRBV6-1 . 12 CASTRLGYEQYF TGTGCCAGCACCCGGTTGGGCTACGAGCAGTACTTC
. TRBJ1-5 TRBV28 many 13 CASSFPNNQPQHF TGTGCCAGCAGTTTCCCTAACAATCAGCCCCAGCATTTT
. TRBJ1-5 TRBV12-5 many 13 CASGGGPNQPQHF TGTGCTAGTGGAGGGGGTCCCAATCAGCCCCAGCATTTT
. TRBJ2-5 TRBV11-2 many 15 CASSLEPGLQETQYF TGTGCCAGCAGCTTAGAACCAGGCCTCCAAGAGACCCAGTACTTC
. TRBJ2-7 TRBV7-2 many 15 CASSLVPDSSYEQYF TGTGCCAGCAGCTTAGTTCCGGATAGCTCCTACGAGCAGTACTTC
. TRBJ1-2 TRBV12-3/TRBV12-4 many 13 CASSLVAGYGYTF TGTGCCAGCAGTTTAGTGGCGGGATATGGCTACACCTTC
TRBD2 TRBJ2-2 TRBV6-4 many 20 CASTSGTPWTSGRNTGELFF TGTGCCAGCACCTCCGGGACGCCTTGGACTAGCGGGAGGAACACCGGGGAGCTGTTTTTT
. TRBJ1-6 TRBV2 many 12 CASSEDRSPLHF TGTGCCAGCAGTGAAGACAGATCACCCCTCCACTTT
TRBD1 TRBJ2-7 TRBV20-1 many 13 CSAIGQGPYEQYF TGCAGTGCTATAGGACAGGGGCCGTACGAGCAGTACTTC
. TRBJ2-7 TRBV6-1 . 13 CASSPPGRHEQYF TGTGCCAGCAGTCCCCCAGGGCGACACGAGCAGTACTTC